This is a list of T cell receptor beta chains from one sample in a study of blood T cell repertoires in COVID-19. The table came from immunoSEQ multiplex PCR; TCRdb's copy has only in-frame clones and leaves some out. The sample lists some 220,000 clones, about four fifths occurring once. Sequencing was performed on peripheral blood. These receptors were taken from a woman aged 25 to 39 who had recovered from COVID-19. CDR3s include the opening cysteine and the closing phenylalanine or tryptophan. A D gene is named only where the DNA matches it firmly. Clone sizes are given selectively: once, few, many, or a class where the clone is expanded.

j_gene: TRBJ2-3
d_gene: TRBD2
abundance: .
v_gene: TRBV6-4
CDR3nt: TGTGCCAGCAGTGAAGAGGCGGGAGGGGCAGATACGCAGTATTTT
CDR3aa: CASSEEAGGADTQYF

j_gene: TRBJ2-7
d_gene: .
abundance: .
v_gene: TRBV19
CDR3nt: TGTGCCAGTAGTATTCCTACCGGGACATACTCCTACGAGCAGTACTTC
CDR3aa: CASSIPTGTYSYEQYF

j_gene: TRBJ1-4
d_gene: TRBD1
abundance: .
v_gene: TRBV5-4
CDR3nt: TGTGCCAGCAGCTTATCCCAGGGGGCAGATGAAAAACTGTTTTTT
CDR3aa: CASSLSQGADEKLFF

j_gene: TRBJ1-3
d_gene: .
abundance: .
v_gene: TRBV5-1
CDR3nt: TGCGCCAGCAGCTCTCAAAGGGGGGGGCACTCTGGAAACACCATATATTTT
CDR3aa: CASSSQRGGHSGNTIYF

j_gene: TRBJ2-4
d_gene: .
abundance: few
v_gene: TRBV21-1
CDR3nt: TGTGCCATCGGGACAGCCTATTCCAAAAACATTCAGTACTTC
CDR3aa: CAIGTAYSKNIQYF

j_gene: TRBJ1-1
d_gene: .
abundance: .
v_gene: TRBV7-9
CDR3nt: TGTGCCAGCAGCTTAAATACTCAGGGGTACACTGAAGCTTTCTTT
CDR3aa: CASSLNTQGYTEAFF

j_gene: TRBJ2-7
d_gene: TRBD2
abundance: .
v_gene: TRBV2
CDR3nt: TGTGCCAGCAAGCCCTACGCGGGAGGCTACGAGCAGTACTTC
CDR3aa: CASKPYAGGYEQYF

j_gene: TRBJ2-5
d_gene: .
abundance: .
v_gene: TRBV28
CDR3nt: TGTGCCAGCAGTTTTGCTTTGGCGGGGCTCCAAGAGACCCAGTACTTC
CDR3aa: CASSFALAGLQETQYF

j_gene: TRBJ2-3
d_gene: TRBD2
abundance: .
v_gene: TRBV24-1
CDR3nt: TGTGCCACCAGAAAACCCCATCCAACGGGAGGGGCAGATACGCAGTATTTT
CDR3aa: CATRKPHPTGGADTQYF

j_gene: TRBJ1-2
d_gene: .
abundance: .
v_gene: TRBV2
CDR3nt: TGTGCCAGCACGAAACAGGGACGTGAGAACTATGGCTACACCTTC
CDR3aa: CASTKQGRENYGYTF

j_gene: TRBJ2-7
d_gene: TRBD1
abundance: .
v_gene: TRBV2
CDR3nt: TGTGCCAGCAGTACCCGGACAGGGGCTGTGGGCGAGCAGTACTTC
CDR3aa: CASSTRTGAVGEQYF

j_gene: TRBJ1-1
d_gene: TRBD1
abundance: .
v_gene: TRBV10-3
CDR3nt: TGTGCCATCAGTGGACAGACAGGGTTCGGTAACACTGAAGCTTTCTTT
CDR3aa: CAISGQTGFGNTEAFF

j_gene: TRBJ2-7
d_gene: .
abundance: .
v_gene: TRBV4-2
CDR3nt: TGTGCCAGCAGCCCGGGTACTAACCGCGAGCAGTACTTC
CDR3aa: CASSPGTNREQYF

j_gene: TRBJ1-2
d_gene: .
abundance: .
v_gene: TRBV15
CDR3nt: TGTGCCACCAGCAGAGCAGGGTCCTATGGCTACACCTTC
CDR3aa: CATSRAGSYGYTF

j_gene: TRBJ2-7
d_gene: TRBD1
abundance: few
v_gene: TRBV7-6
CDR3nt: TGTGCCAGCAGCTCCGGACAGGGAAGCTCCTACGAGCAGTACTTC
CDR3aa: CASSSGQGSSYEQYF

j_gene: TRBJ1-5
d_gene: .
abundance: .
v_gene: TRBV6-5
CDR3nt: TGTGCCAGCAGTTGGGGAGCGGGGGGCGGCAATCAGCCCCAGCATTTT
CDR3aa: CASSWGAGGGNQPQHF

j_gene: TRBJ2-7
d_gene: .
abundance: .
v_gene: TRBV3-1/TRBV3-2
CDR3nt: TGTGATGGTAGCGCCACCTACGAGCAGTACTTC
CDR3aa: CDGSATYEQYF

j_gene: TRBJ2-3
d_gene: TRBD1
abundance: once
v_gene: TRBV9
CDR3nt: TGTGCCAGCAGCGTACAGGGGGCTAGCACAGATACGCAGTATTTT
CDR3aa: CASSVQGASTDTQYF

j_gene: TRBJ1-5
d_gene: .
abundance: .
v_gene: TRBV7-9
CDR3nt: TGTGCCAGCAGCCGAGTAGGGGATTCGAATTTT
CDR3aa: CASSRVGDSNF

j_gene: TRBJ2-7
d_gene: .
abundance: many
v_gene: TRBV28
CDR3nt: TGTGCCAGCAGTCCCGGACAGTCCTACGAGCAGTACTTC
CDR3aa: CASSPGQSYEQYF

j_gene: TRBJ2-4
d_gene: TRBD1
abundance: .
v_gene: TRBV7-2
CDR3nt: TGTGCCAGCAGTTGGGACAGGGCGAACATTCAGTACTTC
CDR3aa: CASSWDRANIQYF

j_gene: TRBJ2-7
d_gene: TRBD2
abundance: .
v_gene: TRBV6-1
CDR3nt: TGTGCCAGCAGTGAGGGGACTAGCGGTTTCTACGAGCAGTACTTC
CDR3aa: CASSEGTSGFYEQYF